This T cell receptor beta chain was recorded in a study of blood T cell repertoires in COVID-19. Overall study: The analysed material was cDNA or gDNA that came from T cells, B-cell-depleted T cells, or PBMCs.

The repertoire was sequenced with immunoSEQ multiplex PCR; TCRdb's copy has only in-frame clones and lacks some. The data contain a few hundred thousand clones, 87% of them singletons. Germline CDR1 LNHDA, CDR2 SQIVND (reference sequence). V gave up 6 bases and J gave up 8 bases, with 16 bases separating them. The CDR3 runs 13 residues. This chain links TRBV19 with TRBJ1-2; D is undetermined. The sequenced sample consisted of peripheral blood. This clonotype was sampled from a woman aged 45-65 years who had recovered from COVID-19. The DNA of the CDR3 is TGTGCCAGTAGATTCGACTTACTGAGCGGCTACACCTTC. Encoded protein: CASRFDLLSGYTF.